Listed below are T cell receptor beta chains from one sample, sequenced in a study of CD8 T cells in ankylosing spondylitis. TCRdb reprocessed the 5' RACE reads with MiXCR, giving one entry per CDR3 protein. The data contain hundreds of thousands of distinct CDR3 sequences, 25% to 30% of them singletons. The source material was blood, either unsorted or a sorted T cell fraction (not recorded which). These TCRs come from a male donor with ankylosing spondylitis. Both conserved end residues are part of each CDR3. The order of the fields is J gene, V gene, D gene, clone size, CDR3 DNA, CDR3 protein. A D gene is named only where the DNA matches it firmly. Some rows mark clone size as missing; the rest say once, few, many or name a class of expanded clone.

j_gene: TRBJ2-7
v_gene: TRBV11-2
d_gene: NA
abundance: NA
CDR3nt: TGTGCCAGCACCCCTCTCCGGGTGATGGGCGAGCAGTACTTC
CDR3aa: CASTPLRVMGEQYF

j_gene: TRBJ2-3
v_gene: TRBV2
d_gene: TRBD2
abundance: once
CDR3nt: TGTGCCAGCCTTTTAGCGGGAGGTTTGCGGACGCAGTATTTT
CDR3aa: CASLLAGGLRTQYF

j_gene: TRBJ2-5
v_gene: TRBV6-1
d_gene: TRBD2
abundance: NA
CDR3nt: TGTGCCAGCAGGGCCGCACTAGCGGGAGTCCCTCAGGCCCAGTACTTC
CDR3aa: CASRAALAGVPQAQYF

j_gene: TRBJ2-2
v_gene: TRBV25-1
d_gene: NA
abundance: few
CDR3nt: TGTGCCAGCAGTGATCGCCCCGGCTTTCCCGGGGAGCTGTTTTTT
CDR3aa: CASSDRPGFPGELFF

j_gene: TRBJ2-1
v_gene: TRBV7-8
d_gene: TRBD1
abundance: few
CDR3nt: TGTGCCAGCAGCGGACAGGAACACTACAATGAGCAGTTCTTC
CDR3aa: CASSGQEHYNEQFF

j_gene: TRBJ2-5
v_gene: TRBV5-1
d_gene: NA
abundance: few
CDR3nt: TGCGCCAGCAGCTTGTTGCCAGGGTTGGAACAAGAGACCCAGTACTTC
CDR3aa: CASSLLPGLEQETQYF

j_gene: TRBJ2-1
v_gene: TRBV12-3/TRBV12-4
d_gene: TRBD2
abundance: NA
CDR3nt: TGTGCCAGCAGACTAGGACTAGCGGGATATCTTGAGCAGTTCTTC
CDR3aa: CASRLGLAGYLEQFF

j_gene: TRBJ2-2
v_gene: TRBV5-1
d_gene: NA
abundance: NA
CDR3nt: TGCGCCAGCAGCTTGGCCAGGACTCCTGGGGAGCTGTTTTTT
CDR3aa: CASSLARTPGELFF

j_gene: TRBJ1-2
v_gene: TRBV2
d_gene: NA
abundance: NA
CDR3nt: TGTGCCAGCAGGCTAACACCCAACTATGGCTACACCTTC
CDR3aa: CASRLTPNYGYTF

j_gene: TRBJ2-1
v_gene: TRBV19
d_gene: TRBD2
abundance: few
CDR3nt: TGTGCCAGTGAACCACTAGCGGGAGCCGGAAATGAGCAGTTCTTC
CDR3aa: CASEPLAGAGNEQFF

j_gene: TRBJ2-5
v_gene: TRBV10-3
d_gene: TRBD2
abundance: NA
CDR3nt: TGTGCCATCGGGACTAGCGACGAAGAGACCCAGTACTTC
CDR3aa: CAIGTSDEETQYF

j_gene: TRBJ2-2
v_gene: TRBV7-2
d_gene: TRBD1
abundance: NA
CDR3nt: TGTGCCAGCAGCTTCTTCGGACAGGGGAATTCCGGGGAGCTGTTTTTT
CDR3aa: CASSFFGQGNSGELFF

j_gene: TRBJ2-5
v_gene: TRBV14
d_gene: TRBD2
abundance: few
CDR3nt: TGTGCCAGCAGCCAAGAAGTGACTAGCGGGAGCGGAGAGACCCAGTACTTC
CDR3aa: CASSQEVTSGSGETQYF

j_gene: TRBJ2-3
v_gene: TRBV29-1
d_gene: NA
abundance: NA
CDR3nt: TGCAGCGTTCGACTCACAGATACGCAGTATTTT
CDR3aa: CSVRLTDTQYF

j_gene: TRBJ2-2
v_gene: TRBV5-1
d_gene: TRBD1
abundance: many
CDR3nt: TGCGCCAGCAGCCCCCAGGGACAGGTGACCGGGGAGCTGTTTTTT
CDR3aa: CASSPQGQVTGELFF

j_gene: TRBJ2-3
v_gene: TRBV7-9
d_gene: NA
abundance: many
CDR3nt: TGTGCCAGCAGTCCCTTGGGGGATACGCAGTATTTT
CDR3aa: CASSPLGDTQYF

j_gene: TRBJ2-1
v_gene: TRBV9
d_gene: NA
abundance: once
CDR3nt: TGTGCCAGCAGCGTAGTTGTGGGAGGCCCCTCCTACGGAGAGCAGTTCTTC
CDR3aa: CASSVVVGGPSYGEQFF

j_gene: TRBJ1-1
v_gene: TRBV2
d_gene: NA
abundance: NA
CDR3nt: TGTGCCCAGTTCTTGGGGCGGAGGAACACTGAAGCTTTCTTT
CDR3aa: CAQFLGRRNTEAFF

j_gene: TRBJ1-2
v_gene: TRBV5-1
d_gene: NA
abundance: NA
CDR3nt: TGCGCCAGCACCCTGGGGCCGGGGTCAGGAGGCTACACCTTC
CDR3aa: CASTLGPGSGGYTF

j_gene: TRBJ2-5
v_gene: TRBV24-1
d_gene: TRBD1
abundance: few
CDR3nt: TGTGCCACCAGTTCGACAGGGGGTGGGGAGACCCAGTACTTC
CDR3aa: CATSSTGGGETQYF

j_gene: TRBJ2-1
v_gene: TRBV3-1
d_gene: NA
abundance: NA
CDR3nt: TGTGCCAGCAGCCAAGGGGACTCGTCCTACAATGAGCAGTTCTTC
CDR3aa: CASSQGDSSYNEQFF

j_gene: TRBJ2-5
v_gene: TRBV7-9
d_gene: NA
abundance: NA
CDR3nt: TGTGCCAGCAGCTCCCCTCGGTTCCAAGAGACCCAGTACTTC
CDR3aa: CASSSPRFQETQYF

j_gene: TRBJ2-2
v_gene: TRBV6-1
d_gene: TRBD2
abundance: NA
CDR3nt: TGTGCCAGCAGTGCGGGACTAGCGGGAGTGTATAGTGAGCTGTTTTTT
CDR3aa: CASSAGLAGVYSELFF

j_gene: TRBJ2-7
v_gene: TRBV18
d_gene: NA
abundance: few
CDR3nt: TGTGCCAGCTCACCACCTTTTTTTGATCTCTCCTACGAGCAGTACTTC
CDR3aa: CASSPPFFDLSYEQYF

j_gene: TRBJ2-2
v_gene: TRBV11-3
d_gene: NA
abundance: few
CDR3nt: TGTGCCAGCAGCTTAGTTAGGAGCGGGGAGCTGTTTTTT
CDR3aa: CASSLVRSGELFF

j_gene: TRBJ2-3
v_gene: TRBV7-6
d_gene: NA
abundance: NA
CDR3nt: TGTGCCAGCAGCCTTAGGGGGGGAGCTGTAGCAGATACGCAGTATTTT
CDR3aa: CASSLRGGAVADTQYF

j_gene: TRBJ2-1
v_gene: TRBV14
d_gene: NA
abundance: NA
CDR3nt: TGTGCCAGCAGCCAAGATGAGGACTACAATGAGCAGTTCTTC
CDR3aa: CASSQDEDYNEQFF

j_gene: TRBJ2-5
v_gene: TRBV2
d_gene: NA
abundance: NA
CDR3nt: TGTGCCAGCAGTGGATACCAAGAGACCCAGTACTTC
CDR3aa: CASSGYQETQYF

j_gene: TRBJ2-1
v_gene: TRBV18
d_gene: NA
abundance: NA
CDR3nt: TGTGCCAGCTCACAGTTAAGTAGTAGCGCAGGGTACTACAATGAGCAGTTCTTC
CDR3aa: CASSQLSSSAGYYNEQFF

j_gene: TRBJ1-1
v_gene: TRBV5-5
d_gene: NA
abundance: NA
CDR3nt: TGTGCCAGCTCCGGGTGGGGGACTGGTGAAGCTTTCTTT
CDR3aa: CASSGWGTGEAFF

j_gene: TRBJ2-1
v_gene: TRBV20-1
d_gene: NA
abundance: few
CDR3nt: TGCAGTGCTTGGCAGGGTATGGACAATGAGCAGTTCTTC
CDR3aa: CSAWQGMDNEQFF

j_gene: TRBJ2-7
v_gene: TRBV15
d_gene: NA
abundance: few
CDR3nt: TGTGCCACCAGCAGAGCAGGCAGCTCCTACGAGCAGTACTTC
CDR3aa: CATSRAGSSYEQYF

j_gene: TRBJ1-6
v_gene: TRBV27
d_gene: NA
abundance: NA
CDR3nt: TGTGCCAGCAGGGGCCCCTATAATTCACCCCTCCACTTT
CDR3aa: CASRGPYNSPLHF

j_gene: TRBJ2-1
v_gene: TRBV20-1
d_gene: NA
abundance: few
CDR3nt: TGCAGTGCTATCACGGACCCCGGGGGAGAGCAGTTCTTC
CDR3aa: CSAITDPGGEQFF

j_gene: TRBJ2-5
v_gene: TRBV12-3/TRBV12-4
d_gene: NA
abundance: many
CDR3nt: TGTGCCAGCAGTCAGCTCCAAGAGACCCAGTACTTC
CDR3aa: CASSQLQETQYF

j_gene: TRBJ2-3
v_gene: TRBV7-6
d_gene: NA
abundance: NA
CDR3nt: TGTGCCAGCAGCTCGGTGGGGGAACCAAGCACAGATACGCAGTATTTT
CDR3aa: CASSSVGEPSTDTQYF

j_gene: TRBJ1-1
v_gene: TRBV18
d_gene: NA
abundance: NA
CDR3nt: TGTGCCAGCTCTAAAAGACAGGATAACACTGAAGCTTTCTTT
CDR3aa: CASSKRQDNTEAFF

j_gene: TRBJ2-3
v_gene: TRBV20-1
d_gene: NA
abundance: NA
CDR3nt: TGCAGTGCTAGGCCTCCAAGGGGCGGGACCAGGGGAAATACGCAGTATTTT
CDR3aa: CSARPPRGGTRGNTQYF

j_gene: TRBJ2-3
v_gene: TRBV5-1
d_gene: TRBD2
abundance: NA
CDR3nt: TGCGCCAGCAGCTTACTAGCGCCGAGGGGAAACACAGATACGCAGTATTTT
CDR3aa: CASSLLAPRGNTDTQYF

j_gene: TRBJ1-2
v_gene: TRBV29-1
d_gene: NA
abundance: NA
CDR3nt: TGCAGCACGCGCGGACGCAGCGGCTACACCTTC
CDR3aa: CSTRGRSGYTF

j_gene: TRBJ2-1
v_gene: TRBV24-1
d_gene: NA
abundance: few
CDR3nt: TGTGCCACCAGTAGTAGGTTGAGGGCTGACCATGAGCAGTTCTTC
CDR3aa: CATSSRLRADHEQFF

j_gene: TRBJ1-6
v_gene: TRBV11-2
d_gene: NA
abundance: few
CDR3nt: TGTGCCAGCAGCCATGGGCAATCCTATAATTCACCCCTCCACTTT
CDR3aa: CASSHGQSYNSPLHF

j_gene: TRBJ2-1
v_gene: TRBV5-1
d_gene: NA
abundance: few
CDR3nt: TGCGCCAGCAGCTTGGACCCGGAGGGCAATGAGCAGTTCTTC
CDR3aa: CASSLDPEGNEQFF

j_gene: TRBJ2-7
v_gene: TRBV12-3/TRBV12-4
d_gene: NA
abundance: few
CDR3nt: TGTGCCAGCAGCACCCGCGAGGGGGCCTACGAGCAGTACTTC
CDR3aa: CASSTREGAYEQYF